Sequencing of this T cell receptor beta chain was carried out in a study of T-cell reconstitution after alpha-beta-depleted transplantation in children. Broader study findings: In some patients, recipient T cells and intrathymic progenitors surviving conditioning explained high day-60 diversity. Approximately two months post-transplant, alpha-beta T cells reportedly originated from several hundred expanded graft clones. One year after transplant, T-cell counts and diversity came mostly from newly produced T cells.

Preparation of the TCRbeta library used unique molecular identifiers. One entry per CDR3 protein, called by TCRdb with MiXCR from the PCR reads. The data contain 350,000 to 500,000 distinct CDR3 sequences, over 40% of them singletons. This clonotype was counted many times. What it binds is unknown. The CDR3 totals 13 residues. Trimming cost V 3 bases and J 5 bases, with 7 bases left between them. The sequencing used PBMCs, collected before TCRalphabeta/CD19-depleted stem cell transplant. The chain couples TRBV12-3 or TRBV12-4 to TRBJ2-2; D perhaps matches TRBD2 (5 bases). This TCR derives from a girl aged 2 to 9 with aplastic anemia, due to receive a stem cell transplant. CDR3 amino acids: CASSLWETGELFF. The CDR3 DNA is TGTGCCAGCAGTTTGTGGGAGACCGGGGAGCTGTTTTTT.